Sequencing of this TCR beta chain was carried out in a study of shared clonotypes between healthy human individuals. The table came from immunoSEQ multiplex PCR; TCRdb's copy has only in-frame clones and leaves some out. The table has about 690,000 clones, 90% seen once. The CDR3 consists of 14 residues. Germline CDR1 and CDR2: MNHEY and SVGAGI. V was trimmed by 5 bases and J by 2 bases, leaving 13 bases between them. The rearrangement uses TRBV6-5 and TRBJ2-7; possibly TRBD1 for D (8 bases). Sequencing was carried out using memory CD8+ T cells from PBMCs. Noted subset: CD45RO+ cells pooled with CCR7-negative TemRA cells. This TCR derives from a man younger than 35 in good health. Some clones in this sample may be carry-over from other donors' samples. Written as DNA, the CDR3 is TGTGCCAGCAGTACACAGGGGGGGCCCTACGAGCAGTACTTC. Residues: CASSTQGGPYEQYF.